These 2 T cell receptor beta chains came from one sample sequenced in a study of technical replicates of blood from a few donors. TCRdb's table, derived via immunoSEQ multiplex PCR, lists solely in-frame clones and lacks some. The sample has about 97,000 clones; about 95% are singletons. Sequences were obtained from T cells isolated from PBMCs. Receptors were obtained from a human donor in good health.

This sequence joins TRBV6-6 and TRBJ2-1, with 8 bases lining up with TRBD1. The length of the CDR3 is 15 residues. Germline CDR1 and CDR2: MNHNY and SVGAGI (reference sequence). The J segment lost 1 base and the V segment lost 5 bases, leaving 4 bases of the junction unmatched. The CDR3: CASSLTGGSYNEQFF. The CDR3 DNA sequence: TGTGCCAGCAGTCTTACAGGGGGTTCCTACAATGAGCAGTTCTTC.

This clone was seen only once. V gene TRBV9 combines with J gene TRBJ2-7; 8 nucleotides align to TRBD1. Germline V CDR1 and CDR2: SGDLS, YYNGEE. CDR3 length: 16 residues. J gave up 2 bases and V 3 bases, and 10 bases lay outside the gene matches. The CDR3 region is CASSASRDRTPYEQYF. CDR3 bases: TGTGCCAGCAGCGCCTCCCGGGACAGGACCCCCTACGAGCAGTACTTC.